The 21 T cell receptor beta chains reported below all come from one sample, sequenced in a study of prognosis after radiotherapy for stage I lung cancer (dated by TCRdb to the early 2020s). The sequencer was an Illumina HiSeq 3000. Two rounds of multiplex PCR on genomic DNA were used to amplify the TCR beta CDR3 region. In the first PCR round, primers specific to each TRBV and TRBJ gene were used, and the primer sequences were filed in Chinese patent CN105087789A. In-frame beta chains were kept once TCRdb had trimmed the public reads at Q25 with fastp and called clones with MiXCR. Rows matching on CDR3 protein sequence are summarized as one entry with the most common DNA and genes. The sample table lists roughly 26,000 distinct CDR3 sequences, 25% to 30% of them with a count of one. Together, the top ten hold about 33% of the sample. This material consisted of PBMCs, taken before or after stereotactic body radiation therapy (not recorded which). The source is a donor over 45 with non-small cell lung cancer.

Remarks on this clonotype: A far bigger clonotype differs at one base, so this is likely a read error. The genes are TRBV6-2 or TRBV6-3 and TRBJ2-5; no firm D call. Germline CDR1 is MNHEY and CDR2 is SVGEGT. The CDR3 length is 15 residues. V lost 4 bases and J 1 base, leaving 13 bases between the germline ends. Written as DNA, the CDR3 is TGTGCCAGCAGTTTAGGGCAGTCCACCCAAGAGACCCAGTACTTC. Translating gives CASSLGQSTQETQYF.

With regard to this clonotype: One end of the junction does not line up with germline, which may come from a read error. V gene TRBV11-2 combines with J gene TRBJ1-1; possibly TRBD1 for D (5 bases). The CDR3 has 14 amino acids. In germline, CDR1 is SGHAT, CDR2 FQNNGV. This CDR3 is CASILRGLGGEAFF. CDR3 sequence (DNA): TGTGCCAGCATCTTACGTGGGCTCGGGGGGGAAGCTTTCTTT.

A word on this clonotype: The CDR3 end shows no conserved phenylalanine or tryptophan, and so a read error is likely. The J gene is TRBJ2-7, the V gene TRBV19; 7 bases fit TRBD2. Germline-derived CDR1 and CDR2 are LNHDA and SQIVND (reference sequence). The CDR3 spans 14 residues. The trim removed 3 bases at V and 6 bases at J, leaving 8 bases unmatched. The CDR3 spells CASSISEGGIEQYS. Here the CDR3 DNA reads TGTGCCAGTAGTATCTCAGAGGGAGGGATCGAGCAGTACTCC.

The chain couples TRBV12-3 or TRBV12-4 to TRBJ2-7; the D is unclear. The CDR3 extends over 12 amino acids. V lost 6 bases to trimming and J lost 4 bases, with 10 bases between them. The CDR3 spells CASSTRRYEQYF. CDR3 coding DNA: TGTGCCAGCAGCACCCGGCGGTACGAGCAGTACTTC.

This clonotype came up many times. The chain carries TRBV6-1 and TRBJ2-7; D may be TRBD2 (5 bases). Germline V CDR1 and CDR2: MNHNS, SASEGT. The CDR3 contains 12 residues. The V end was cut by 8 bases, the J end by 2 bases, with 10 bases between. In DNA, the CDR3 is TGTGCCAGCTGGACGGGAACCTACGAGCAGTACTTC. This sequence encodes CASWTGTYEQYF.

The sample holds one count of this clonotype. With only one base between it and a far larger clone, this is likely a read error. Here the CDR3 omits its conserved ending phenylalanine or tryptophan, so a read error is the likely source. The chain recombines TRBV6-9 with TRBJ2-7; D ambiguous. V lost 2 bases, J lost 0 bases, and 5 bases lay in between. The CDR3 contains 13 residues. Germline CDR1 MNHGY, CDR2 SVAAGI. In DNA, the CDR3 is TGTGCCAGCAGTTATGATAGCTCCTACGAGCAGTACTCC. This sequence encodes CASSYDSSYEQYS.

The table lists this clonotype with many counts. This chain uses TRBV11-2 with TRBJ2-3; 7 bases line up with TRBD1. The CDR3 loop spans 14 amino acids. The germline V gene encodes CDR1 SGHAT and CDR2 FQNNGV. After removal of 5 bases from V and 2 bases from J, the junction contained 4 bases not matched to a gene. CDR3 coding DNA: TGTGCCAGCAGCCTCGGGACAGCCACAGATACGCAGTATTTT. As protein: CASSLGTATDTQYF.

The CDR3 here is CSARDAISGKEQFF. The CDR3 nucleotides read TGCAGTGCTAGAGACGCCATTTCCGGGAAGGAGCAGTTCTTC. The V gene is TRBV20-1, the J gene TRBJ2-1; TRBD2 is a possible D gene (5 bases). The CDR3 consists of 14 residues. The germline CDR1 and CDR2 sequences are DFQATT and SNEGSKA (reference sequence). The V gene lost 0 bases and the J gene lost 10 bases, with 16 bases spanning the gap.

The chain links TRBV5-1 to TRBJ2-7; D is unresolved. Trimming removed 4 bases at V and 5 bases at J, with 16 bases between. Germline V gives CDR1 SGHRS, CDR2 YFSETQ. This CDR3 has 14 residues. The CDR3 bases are TGCGCCAGCAGCCCCCTTCGGGTGCAGAACGAGCAGTACTTC. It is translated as CASSPLRVQNEQYF.

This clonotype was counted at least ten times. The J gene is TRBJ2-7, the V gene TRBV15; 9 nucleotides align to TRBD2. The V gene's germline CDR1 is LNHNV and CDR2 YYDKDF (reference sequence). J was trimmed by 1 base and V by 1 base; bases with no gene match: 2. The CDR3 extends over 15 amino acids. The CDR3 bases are TGTGCCACCAGCAGAGCGCTAGCGGGATCCTACGAGCAGTACTTC. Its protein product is CATSRALAGSYEQYF. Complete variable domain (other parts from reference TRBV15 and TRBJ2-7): DAMVIQNPRYQVTQFGKPVTLSCSQTLNHNVMYWYQQKSSQAPKLLFHYYDKDFNNEADTPDNFQSRRPNTSFCFLDIRSPGLGDTAMYLCATSRALAGSYEQYFGPGTRLTVT.

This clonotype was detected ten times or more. The CDR3 DNA reads TGTGCCAGCAGTGAGGAGATGGTCCGGGCTTTCTTT. As protein: CASSEEMVRAFF. The gene calls are TRBV2 and TRBJ1-1; D is unresolved. Trimming cost V 3 bases and J 11 bases, with 13 bases left between them. Germline V CDR1 and CDR2: SNHLY, FYNNEI. This CDR3 is 12 amino acids long.

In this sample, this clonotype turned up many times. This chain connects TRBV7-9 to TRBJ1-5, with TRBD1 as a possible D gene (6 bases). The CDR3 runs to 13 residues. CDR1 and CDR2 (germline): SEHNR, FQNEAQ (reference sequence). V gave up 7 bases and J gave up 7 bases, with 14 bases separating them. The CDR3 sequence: CASTPGGRQPQHF. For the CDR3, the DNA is TGTGCCAGCACCCCCGGGGGGCGACAGCCCCAGCATTTT.

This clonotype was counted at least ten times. The CDR3 here is CASSSDGGTDTQYF. In DNA form, the CDR3 reads TGCGCCAGCAGCTCCGACGGGGGTACAGATACGCAGTATTTT. The chain combines TRBV5-1 with TRBJ2-3; TRBD2 is a possible D gene (6 bases). There are 14 residues in the CDR3. Germline V gene data show CDR1 as SGHRS and CDR2 as YFSETQ. Trimming removed 3 bases from V and 3 bases from J, with 11 bases in between. The whole variable domain, filled in from reference TRBV5-1 and TRBJ2-3, reads KAGVTQTPRYLIKTRGQQVTLSCSPISGHRSVSWYQQTPGQGLQFLFEYFSETQRNKGNFPGRFSGRQFSNSRSEMNVSTLELGDSALYLCASSSDGGTDTQYFGPGTRLTVL.

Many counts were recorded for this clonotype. The CDR3 sequence: CASSLDAGRSNEQFF. The CDR3 bases are TGTGCCAGCAGCTTAGACGCTGGAAGGAGCAATGAGCAGTTCTTC. The rearrangement joins TRBV7-2 to TRBJ2-1; D ambiguous. Germline values: CDR1 SGHTA, CDR2 FQGNSA. The V end lost 1 base, the J end lost 6 bases, and 13 bases lay between the germline ends. CDR3 length: 15 residues.

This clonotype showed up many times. In nucleotides, the CDR3 is TGTGCCAGCAGCTTGGGGCTACCGGTGGACGGCTACACCTTC. Its translation is CASSLGLPVDGYTF. The rearrangement links TRBV5-6 to TRBJ1-2; no clear D gene. This CDR3 comprises 14 residues. In germline, CDR1 is SGHDT, CDR2 YYEEEE. V lost 0 bases and J 8 bases, leaving 14 bases between the germline ends.

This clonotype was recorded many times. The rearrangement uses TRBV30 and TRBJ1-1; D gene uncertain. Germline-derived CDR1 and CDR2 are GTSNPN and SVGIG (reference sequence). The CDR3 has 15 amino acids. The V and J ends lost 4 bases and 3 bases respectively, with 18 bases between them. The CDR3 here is CAWKQERGGDTEAFF. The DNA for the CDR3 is TGTGCCTGGAAACAAGAGAGAGGCGGTGACACTGAAGCTTTCTTT.

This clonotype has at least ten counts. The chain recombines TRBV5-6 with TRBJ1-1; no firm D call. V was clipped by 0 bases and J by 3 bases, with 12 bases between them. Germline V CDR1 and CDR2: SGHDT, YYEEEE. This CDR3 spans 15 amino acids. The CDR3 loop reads CASSLDPGWDTEAFF. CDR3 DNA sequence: TGTGCCAGCAGCTTGGACCCGGGTTGGGACACTGAAGCTTTCTTT.

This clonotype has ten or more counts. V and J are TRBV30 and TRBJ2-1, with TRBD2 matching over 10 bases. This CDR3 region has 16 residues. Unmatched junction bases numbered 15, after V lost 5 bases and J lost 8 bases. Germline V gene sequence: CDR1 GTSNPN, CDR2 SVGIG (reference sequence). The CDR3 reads CAWHPRSGGAGYEQFF. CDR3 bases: TGTGCCTGGCACCCTCGGAGCGGGGGGGCGGGATATGAGCAGTTCTTC. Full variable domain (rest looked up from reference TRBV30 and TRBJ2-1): SQTIHQWPATLVQPVGSPLSLECTVEGTSNPNLYWYRQAAGRGLQLLFYSVGIGQISSEVPQNLSASRPQDRQFILSSKKLLLSDSGFYLCAWHPRSGGAGYEQFFGPGTRLTVL.

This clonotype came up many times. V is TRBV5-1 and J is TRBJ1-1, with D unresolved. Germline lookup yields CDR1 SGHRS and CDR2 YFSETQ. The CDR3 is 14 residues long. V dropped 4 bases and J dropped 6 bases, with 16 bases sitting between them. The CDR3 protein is CASSPLSGESEAFF. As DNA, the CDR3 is TGCGCCAGCAGCCCCCTAAGCGGGGAATCTGAAGCTTTCTTT. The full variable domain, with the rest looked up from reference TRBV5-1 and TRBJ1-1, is KAGVTQTPRYLIKTRGQQVTLSCSPISGHRSVSWYQQTPGQGLQFLFEYFSETQRNKGNFPGRFSGRQFSNSRSEMNVSTLELGDSALYLCASSPLSGESEAFFGQGTRLTVV.

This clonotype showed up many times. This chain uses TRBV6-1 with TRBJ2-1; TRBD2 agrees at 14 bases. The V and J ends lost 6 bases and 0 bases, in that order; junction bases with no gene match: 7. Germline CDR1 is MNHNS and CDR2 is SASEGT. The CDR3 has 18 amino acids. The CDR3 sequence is CASRSTSGRVSSYNEQFF. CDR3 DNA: TGTGCCAGCAGGTCGACTAGCGGGAGGGTCAGCTCCTACAATGAGCAGTTCTTC.

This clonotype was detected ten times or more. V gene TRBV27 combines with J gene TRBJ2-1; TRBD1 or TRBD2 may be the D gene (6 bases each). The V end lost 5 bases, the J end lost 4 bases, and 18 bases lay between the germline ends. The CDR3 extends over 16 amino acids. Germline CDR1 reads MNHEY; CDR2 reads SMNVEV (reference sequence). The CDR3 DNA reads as TGTGCCAGCAGTCCGGCTAAGTGGGGGGCTTACAATGAGCAGTTCTTC. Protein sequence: CASSPAKWGAYNEQFF.